This TCR beta chain is from a study of blood T cell repertoires in COVID-19. For the study at large: COVID-19 samples from acute and convalescent phases originated in the United States, Italy and Spain.

Methods used by the authors: Researchers report that nucleated cell counts were estimated from reference gene primer amplification. The repertoire was sequenced with immunoSEQ multiplex PCR; TCRdb's copy has only in-frame clones and lacks some. The V and J calls and clone size were taken over from that table, and D and trimming were inferred from the DNA. The sample holds roughly 330,000 clones, 85% to 90% seen once. This clone is a singleton in its sample. Donors of Cohort 3 who recovered were those that had two negative PCRs, clearance, or symptom resolution. What was sequenced was PBMCs or T cells enriched from blood (not recorded which). The TCR sequence derives from a young woman who had recovered from COVID-19.

The CDR3 loop is CASIPGLGQGYNSPLHF. The CDR3 DNA follows: TGTGCCAGCATCCCGGGACTGGGACAGGGGTATAATTCACCCCTCCACTTT. The V call is TRBV5-8, the J call TRBJ1-6; 10 nucleotides align to TRBD1. There are 17 residues in the CDR3. V was clipped by 6 bases and J by 4 bases; unmatched bases: 10. Germline V gene lookup returns CDR1 SGHTS and CDR2 YDEGEE.